What follows are 5 T cell receptor beta chains derived from one specimen sequenced in a study of cytomegalovirus exposure and HLA in healthy donors. Primers for the PCR totalled 60 Vbeta and 13 Jbeta. The repertoire was sequenced with immunoSEQ multiplex PCR; TCRdb's copy has only in-frame clones and lacks some. The sample yields approximately 160,000 clones, 64% seen once. Sequencing was performed on PBMCs. The receptors derive from a woman in her thirties in good health and CMV-seropositive.

The rearrangement joins TRBV19 to TRBJ2-7; TRBD2 agrees at 13 bases. The J segment lost 7 bases and the V segment lost 8 bases, leaving 8 bases of the junction unmatched. The CDR3 runs 14 residues. Germline CDR1 reads LNHDA; CDR2 reads SQIVND (reference sequence). Here the CDR3 reads CASSGLAGVREQYF. The CDR3, as DNA: TGTGCCAGTTCCGGACTAGCGGGAGTGCGGGAGCAGTACTTC.

This clone was counted a single time. CDR3 coding DNA: TGTGCCAGCAGTGAGACGGGGTTAGAGACCCAGTACTTC. This codes for CASSETGLETQYF. The chain is built from TRBV6-1 and TRBJ2-5, with D tentatively TRBD2 (5 bases). CDR1 is MNHNS and CDR2 is SASEGT in the germline V gene. This CDR3 has 13 amino acids. V was clipped by 3 bases and J by 4 bases, with 9 bases between them.

This chain uses TRBV27 with TRBJ2-6; the match to TRBD1 covers 7 bases. There are 16 residues in the CDR3. Losses at the gene ends were 4 bases for V and 4 bases for J; bases not matched to a gene: 7. Germline-derived CDR1 and CDR2 are MNHEY and SMNVEV (reference sequence). CDR3 coding DNA: TGTGCCAGCAGTTCTTACAGGGGCGCCGGGGCCAACGTCCTGACTTTC. This encodes CASSSYRGAGANVLTF.

The V gene is TRBV5-5, the J gene TRBJ2-7, with D tentatively TRBD1 (6 bases). Germline CDR1 SGHKS, CDR2 YYEKEE (reference sequence). The V and J ends lost 0 bases and 6 bases respectively, with 13 bases between them. There are 14 residues in the CDR3. The CDR3 DNA follows: TGTGCCAGCAGCTTGGACAGGGCAGGAGGCGAGCAGTACTTC. Translation gives CASSLDRAGGEQYF.

The chain couples TRBV7-9 to TRBJ1-4, with D possibly TRBD1 on 5 matching bases. There are 16 residues in the CDR3. Germline values: CDR1 SEHNR, CDR2 FQNEAQ (reference sequence). Trimming took off 5 bases at V and 8 bases at J, with 21 bases between the two ends. For the CDR3, the DNA is TGTGCCAGCAGCCACCCCGTGGGGGGGTCAAACGAAAAACTGTTTTTT. Translated: CASSHPVGGSNEKLFF.